This TCR beta chain came from a study of T cells in Graves' hyperthyroidism and ophthalmopathy. The diagnostic basis comprised clinical symptoms, serum thyroxine and TRAb, thyroid ultrasound and orbital computed tomography. Study observations and caveats: Researchers found most expanded thyroid clonotypes above 0.001 in blood as well.

Amplified TCR beta CDR3 regions came from RNA transcripts. Carried out on the TCR CDR3, a first-round RT-PCR used the HTBI primer set. TCRdb passed the multiplex PCR reads through MiXCR, listing each CDR3 protein once. The data show about 700,000 distinct CDR3 sequences, with just under 45% seen just once and less than 9% held by the top ten. This clonotype was found many times. Its antigen is as yet unknown. The CDR3 has 13 residues. Trimming left V 2 bases short and J 1 base short, with 2 bases between. Looked up from germline, CDR1 is SEHNR and CDR2 is FQNEAQ (reference sequence). Sequenced: peripheral blood or thyroid tissue (not recorded which). This receptor was obtained from an adult man with Graves' disease, either hyperthyroidism or ophthalmopathy (not recorded which). V and J are TRBV7-9 and TRBJ2-2; D gene unclear. The CDR3 bases are TGTGCCAGCAGCTTAATGAACACCGGGGAGCTGTTTTTT. It specifies CASSLMNTGELFF.